The 3 T cell receptor beta chains listed next were all sequenced from one sample in a study of CD8+CD57+ T cells in acquired aplastic anemia. Patients included in sequencing had previously demonstrated CD8+CD57+ cell expansion by flow cytometry. According to the study, genomic DNA was the template for TCR beta VDJ and CDR3 profiling. From the reads, TCRdb called clonotypes with MiXCR, one entry per CDR3 protein. The data contain around 160,000 distinct CDR3 sequences, roughly 48% of them singletons. The sample taken for sequencing was sorted CD4+, CD8+, or CD8+CD57+ T cells (not recorded which) from PBMCs. The receptors stem from a human donor with aplastic anemia.

As for this clonotype: Mismatch with germline at one junction end may stem from a read error. CDR3 DNA sequence: TGTGCCATCAGTCCTTTAGGGGGATCCGGGAACACTGAAGCTTTTTTT. Encoded protein: CAISPLGGSGNTEAFF. This chain joins TRBV10-3 and TRBJ1-1, with D possibly matching TRBD1 (6 bases). CDR3 length: 16 residues. Germline V gene sequence: CDR1 ENHRY, CDR2 SYGVKD.

V and J are TRBV24-1 and TRBJ2-1, with no clear D. CDR1 KGHDR and CDR2 SFDVKD come from the germline V gene. With 7 bases removed from V and 0 bases from J, the gap between germline ends came to 9 bases. CDR3 length equals 14 residues. DNA of the CDR3: TGTGCCACCAGGGGAAAGCCCTCCTACAATGAGCAGTTCTTC. Translation: CATRGKPSYNEQFF.

This chain uses TRBV19 with TRBJ2-7; D is ambiguous. CDR1 is LNHDA and CDR2 is SQIVND in the germline V gene (reference sequence). V was shortened by 3 bases and J by 0 bases, with 6 bases between the two germline ends. CDR3 size: 13 residues. The CDR3: CASSMGASYEQYF. The CDR3 nucleotides read TGTGCCAGTAGTATGGGTGCCTCCTACGAGCAGTACTTC.